The rows below give T cell receptor beta chains drawn from one sample of a study of blood T cell repertoires in COVID-19. Assay: immunoSEQ multiplex PCR; the TCRdb copy retains only in-frame clones and omits some. The sample has around 320,000 clones, about 82% seen once. What was sequenced was peripheral blood. Every receptor here comes from a human donor in a cohort sampled during active COVID-19. The CDR3 runs from the conserved cysteine through the conserved F or W. D genes are given only for firm matches. The listing skips clone size in some rows; elsewhere it reads once, few, many or a size class.

j_call d_call v_call clone_size cdr3_nt cdr3_aa
TRBJ1-1 NA TRBV7-2 NA TGTGCCAGCAGCTCCTATCCTAGACTGGGCACTGAAGCTTTCTTT CASSSYPRLGTEAFF
TRBJ1-2 TRBD1 TRBV24-1 once TGTGCCACCAATGGAGGGACAGGGGGCAGTGGCTACACCTTC CATNGGTGGSGYTF
TRBJ1-1 TRBD1 TRBV7-3 NA TGTGCCACCGCCAAACAGGGGGGGATGAGCACTGAAGCTTTCTTT CATAKQGGMSTEAFF
TRBJ2-7 TRBD1 TRBV7-2 NA TGTGCCAGCAGCTTAATTGGGACAGCAACCTACGAGCAGTACTTC CASSLIGTATYEQYF
TRBJ1-3 NA TRBV5-1 NA TGCGCCAGCAGCCTTGACACCCGAGGAAACACCATATATTTT CASSLDTRGNTIYF
TRBJ1-5 NA TRBV3-1/TRBV3-2 NA TGTGCCAGCAGCCAGTACGGAGACAATCAGCCCCAGCATTTT CASSQYGDNQPQHF
TRBJ2-7 NA TRBV7-2 many TGTGCCAGCAGCTTAGACCTGGCAGTGGTCCGCGAGCAGTACTTC CASSLDLAVVREQYF
TRBJ1-1 NA TRBV6-5 NA TGTGCCAGCATCCGGGTTGTAGGCACTGAAGCTTTCTTT CASIRVVGTEAFF
TRBJ1-3 NA TRBV7-9 NA TGTGCCAGCAGCTCGGACAGTTGGAGGAACACCATATATTTT CASSSDSWRNTIYF
TRBJ1-1 NA TRBV7-9 NA TGTGCCAGCAGCTTAACTGCTGAAGCTTTCTTT CASSLTAEAFF
TRBJ2-3 NA TRBV28 NA TGTGCCAGCAGTTTAAGCCCCCTAGCAACTGATAGGGATACGCAGTATTTT CASSLSPLATDRDTQYF
TRBJ2-3 NA TRBV6-1 NA TGTGCCAGCAGTGAAGCGGCAGGAACTACAGATACGCAGTATTTT CASSEAAGTTDTQYF
TRBJ2-6 TRBD1 TRBV5-4 NA TGTGCCAGCAGCTTACCATGGACAGGGTCTGTTGGGGCCAACGTCCTGACTTTC CASSLPWTGSVGANVLTF
TRBJ2-2 NA TRBV25-1 NA TGTGCCAGCAGTGTCACAGGGACCGGGGAGCTGTTTTTT CASSVTGTGELFF
TRBJ2-5 NA TRBV18 NA TGTGCCAGCTCACCAGGGGGCGAAGAGACCCAGTACTTC CASSPGGEETQYF
TRBJ2-1 TRBD2 TRBV7-2 NA TGTGCCAGCAGCAGAGGACTAGCCGATGAGCAGTTCTTC CASSRGLADEQFF
TRBJ1-2 NA TRBV5-6 NA TGTGCCAGCAACCCGGTAGAGGAGAATGGCTACACCTTC CASNPVEENGYTF
TRBJ1-6 NA TRBV10-3 NA TGTGCCGTCGCCCCAGGGGCGGATTCACCCCTCCACTTT CAVAPGADSPLHF
TRBJ2-7 NA TRBV11-2 few TGTGCCAGCAGCTTGGTTGCCAGGGCCTACGAGCAGTACTTC CASSLVARAYEQYF
TRBJ2-7 NA TRBV7-2 NA TGTGCCAGCAGCCGGACTACTTACGAGCAGTACTTC CASSRTTYEQYF
TRBJ2-3 TRBD1 TRBV5-6 few TGTGCCAGCAGCCGGCGGGACAGGGTTGCAGATACGCAGTATTTT CASSRRDRVADTQYF
TRBJ2-1 TRBD1 TRBV15 NA TGTGCCACCAGCAGAGGGGGGAACAGGGGGTACAATGAGCAGTTCTTC CATSRGGNRGYNEQFF
TRBJ2-7 NA TRBV19 NA TGTGCCAGTAGAACCCGACAGGCAGAAAACTACGAGCAGTACTTC CASRTRQAENYEQYF
TRBJ1-1 NA TRBV5-1 NA TGCGCCAGCAGCTTAGCGGAAGGCACTGAAGCTTTCTTT CASSLAEGTEAFF
TRBJ2-3 TRBD2 TRBV5-1 NA TGCGCCAGCAGTTCTAGCGGGGGGACAGATACGCAGTATTTT CASSSSGGTDTQYF
TRBJ1-5 NA TRBV6-1 NA TGTGCCAGCAGTGAAGACGGACTGTATCAGCCCCAGCATTTT CASSEDGLYQPQHF
TRBJ1-5 TRBD1 TRBV15 NA TGTGCCACCAGCAGGGACAGGGCCCAGCCCCAGCATTTT CATSRDRAQPQHF
TRBJ2-3 TRBD2 TRBV6-6 NA TGTGCCAGCAGTCGCACTCTTACAGCGGGGGCCACAGATACGCAGTATTTT CASSRTLTAGATDTQYF